This T cell receptor beta chain was recorded in a study of cytomegalovirus exposure and HLA in healthy donors. The CDR3 is 15 residues long. Looked up from germline, CDR1 is SGHRS and CDR2 is YFSETQ. Trimming took 1 base from V and 0 from J, leaving 7 bases between them. The data were produced by immunoSEQ multiplex PCR, yet TCRdb's version contains in-frame clones alone and is incomplete. The sample records tens of thousands of clones, 85% to 95% being singletons. The V and J genes are TRBV5-1 and TRBJ1-4; no clear D gene. The receptor's source is a woman aged 18-29 years in good health and CMV-seropositive. The sequencing input was PBMCs. The CDR3 DNA follows: TGCGCCAGCAGCTTGCAGACAACAACTAATGAAAAACTGTTTTTT. It specifies CASSLQTTTNEKLFF.